This T cell receptor beta chain was recovered during a study of siplizumab effects on memory and regulatory T cells. Each sample contributed approximately 94,000 TCR templates to the assay. Libraries were prepared by immunoSEQ multiplex PCR; TCRdb keeps only in-frame clonotypes and omits some of them. The sample consists of 55,000 to 65,000 clones, around 98% of them appearing once. The length of the CDR3 is 14 residues. The ends were cut back, 0 bases at V and 4 bases at J, with 9 bases in the middle. The germline V gene encodes CDR1 MNHEY and CDR2 SMNVEV (reference sequence). Whole-study findings and limits: Unstimulated subsets captured only a minor fraction of alloreactive clones. On average, under 70% of mappable alloreactive CD4+ clones were Treg-derived under siplizumab, against 25% to 30% in controls. Naive T cells appeared more varied than memory cells and looked like key alloresponse contributors.

About this clone itself: Its specificity is not known.

This sequence originates from a human donor in good health. This chain links TRBV27 with TRBJ1-2, with D unclear. The specimen was naive CD8+ T cells sorted from blood. The DNA for the CDR3 is TGTGCCAGCAGTTTATCGGGAGGGAGCTATGGCTACACCTTC. Its translation is CASSLSGGSYGYTF.